The 17 T cell receptor beta chains listed next were all sequenced from one sample in a study of identical twins. TCRdb analysed the 5' RACE reads with MiXCR anew, one entry per CDR3 protein. The sample has hundreds of thousands of distinct CDR3 sequences, roughly 6% seen once. The material sequenced was naive T cells sorted from blood. These receptors were obtained from a man between 18 and 29 years old in good health.

This clonotype occurred many times. CDR3 protein: CSVYGSGAISTEAFF. Written as DNA, the CDR3 is TGCAGCGTTTACGGGTCCGGCGCGATCAGCACTGAAGCTTTCTTT. The chain employs TRBV29-1 and TRBJ1-1; no reliable D call. The CDR3 consists of 15 residues. The V end was cut by 5 bases, the J end by 4 bases, with 20 bases between. CDR1 and CDR2 from the germline V gene are SQVTM and ANQGSEA.

The genes are TRBV24-1 and TRBJ2-7, with 8 bases that match TRBD2. CDR1 and CDR2 from the germline V gene are KGHDR and SFDVKD. Germline trimming cut 4 bases from V and 5 bases from J; bases unmatched to any gene: 12. The CDR3 length is 16 residues. This chain's CDR3 is CATSDPQGGRTHEQYV. In DNA form, the CDR3 reads TGTGCCACCAGTGACCCGCAGGGCGGGAGGACCCACGAGCAGTACGTC.

This clonotype has a count of ten or more. This chain uses TRBV7-3 with TRBJ2-2; TRBD2 matches at 7 bases. This CDR3 is built from 16 residues. The germline gives CDR1 SGHTA, CDR2 FQGTGA. With 0 bases clipped from V and 0 bases from J, the junction kept 1 base outside the gene matches. As DNA, the CDR3 is TGTGCCAGCAGCTTAACGAGCGGGACGAACACCGGGGAGCTGTTTTTT. This translates into CASSLTSGTNTGELFF.

This clonotype was observed at least ten times. The chain combines TRBV5-1 with TRBJ1-1; D might be TRBD1 (5 bases). Germline V CDR1 and CDR2: SGHRS, YFSETQ. The length of the CDR3 is 13 residues. V gave up 6 bases and J gave up 3 bases, with 12 bases separating them. CDR3 sequence (DNA): TGCGCCAGCACCTGGGGGTGGGACACTGAAGCTTTCTTT. This translates into CASTWGWDTEAFF.

This clonotype was detected ten times or more. The gene calls are TRBV20-1 and TRBJ2-2, with D uncertain. V was clipped by 0 bases and J by 4 bases, with 12 bases between them. Germline V gives CDR1 DFQATT, CDR2 SNEGSKA (reference sequence). The CDR3 consists of 15 residues. The CDR3 reads CSARDPGRGTGELFF. The CDR3 DNA sequence: TGCAGTGCTAGAGATCCCGGTCGCGGCACCGGGGAGCTGTTTTTT.

This clonotype was seen at least ten times. V gene TRBV21-1 combines with J gene TRBJ2-3; TRBD2, the table's D call, was not compared with the DNA. TRBV21-1 is a known pseudogene. The length of the CDR3 is 20 residues. This CDR3 is CASSKPSHAPLAGGADTQYF. The CDR3, as DNA: TGTGCCAGCAGCAAACCATCCCATGCCCCTCTAGCGGGAGGAGCAGATACGCAGTATTTT.

This clonotype was detected only once. V usage is TRBV12-1 and J usage is TRBJ2-1; the table gives TRBD2 as D, unverified against the DNA. TRBV12-1 is annotated as a pseudogene. CDR3 length equals 19 residues. The CDR3 here is CASSCPGTSGSSSNYEQFF. The CDR3 nucleotides are TGTGCCAGCAGCTGCCCCGGGACTAGCGGGAGTAGCAGCAACTATGAGCAGTTCTTC.

This clonotype was counted ten times or more. CDR3 sequence reads: CSVLKDGETQYF. DNA of the CDR3: TGCAGCGTTCTAAAGGATGGAGAGACCCAGTACTTC. The chain employs TRBV29-1 and TRBJ2-5; unclear D gene. Germline CDR1 and CDR2: SQVTM and ANQGSEA. V was trimmed by 5 bases and J by 4 bases, leaving 11 bases between them. The CDR3 sequence is 12 residues long. Supplemented by reference TRBV29-1 and TRBJ2-5, the full variable domain reads SAVISQKPSRDICQRGTSLTIQCQVDSQVTMMFWYRQQPGQSLTLIATANQGSEATYESGFVIDKFPISRPNLTFSTLTVSNMSPEDSSIYLCSVLKDGETQYFGPGTRLLVL.

Remarks on this clonotype: A much larger clone lies a single base off, so this may be a read error. V gene TRBV2 combines with J gene TRBJ2-1; weak D call: TRBD1 (5 bases). Trimming took 4 bases from V and 5 from J, leaving 9 bases between them. The CDR3 consists of 13 residues. The germline V gene has CDR1 SNHLY and CDR2 FYNNEI. The CDR3 bases are TGTGCCAGCAGTGTGGGGCTTCACAATGAGCAGTTCTTC. Protein: CASSVGLHNEQFF.

For the CDR3, the DNA is TGTGCCAGCAGCTTAACCGGCAGGGGATTTCAGCCCCAGCATTTT. This encodes CASSLTGRGFQPQHF. V and J are TRBV7-2 and TRBJ1-5; D might be TRBD1 (6 bases). The V and J ends lost 2 bases and 6 bases respectively, with 14 bases between them. The CDR3 is 15 residues long. Germline assignment: CDR1 SGHTA and CDR2 FQGNSA.

In this sample, this clonotype turned up many times. This chain connects TRBV5-1 to TRBJ2-1; D unclear. Germline CDR1 reads SGHRS; CDR2 reads YFSETQ. Between the trimmed V and J ends, which lost 3 bases and 5 bases, there was a span of 9 bases. This CDR3 region has 13 residues. The CDR3 spells CASSSYPDNEQFF. DNA for the CDR3: TGCGCCAGCAGCTCGTACCCAGACAATGAGCAGTTCTTC.

This clonotype was detected ten times or more. The chain is built from TRBV7-9 and TRBJ1-1; D uncertain. CDR1 SEHNR and CDR2 FQNEAQ come from the germline V gene (reference sequence). This CDR3 is built from 13 residues. The ends were cut back, 1 base at V and 5 bases at J, with 8 bases in the middle. DNA of the CDR3: TGTGCCAGCAGCTTAGGCGGGGAGACTGAAGCTTTCTTT. It codes for CASSLGGETEAFF.

The genes are TRBV5-1 and TRBJ2-1; TRBD2 agrees at 12 bases. The CDR3 runs to 19 residues. J gave up 2 bases and V 0 bases, and 9 bases lay outside the gene matches. Germline values: CDR1 SGHRS, CDR2 YFSETQ. CDR3 DNA sequence: TGCGCCAGCAGCTTGGGTCTAGCGGGAGGGCCACCCGCCTACAATGAGCAGTTCTTC. It translates to CASSLGLAGGPPAYNEQFF.

This clonotype was observed many times. The chain couples TRBV20-1 to TRBJ2-3; 7 bases match TRBD2. J gave up 5 bases and V 4 bases, and 6 bases lay outside the gene matches. Germline-derived CDR1 and CDR2 are DFQATT and SNEGSKA (reference sequence). This CDR3 spans 13 amino acids. The CDR3 DNA sequence: TGCAGTGCTATATCTGGCGGGAGAGATACGCAGTATTTT. Translation: CSAISGGRDTQYF.

In its sample, this clonotype was seen many times. The gene calls are TRBV29-1 and TRBJ2-1; no clear D gene. The CDR3 is 14 amino acids. Germline loops: CDR1 SQVTM, CDR2 ANQGSEA. Trimming removed 4 bases at V and 1 base at J, with 11 bases between. The DNA for the CDR3 is TGCAGCGTTGGGTTTGTAGGGTCCTACAATGAGCAGTTCTTC. Residues: CSVGFVGSYNEQFF.

The chain is built from TRBV19 and TRBJ1-1; the D is unclear. V lost 6 bases, J lost 1 base, and 9 bases lay in between. Germline V gene lookup returns CDR1 LNHDA and CDR2 SQIVND (reference sequence). CDR3 length: 13 residues. CDR3 loop: CASRPQKNTEAFF. CDR3 nucleotide sequence: TGTGCCAGTAGACCGCAGAAGAACACTGAAGCTTTCTTT.

This clonotype was seen only a few times. The CDR3 nucleotides are TGTGCCAGCAGTCAACCTGGACTAAGCGGTGTCACCGGGGAGCTGTTTTTT. Translating it yields CASSQPGLSGVTGELFF. V and J are TRBV3-1 and TRBJ2-2; the D gene is possibly TRBD2 (6 bases). V lost 6 bases, J lost 4 bases, and 21 bases lay in between. Germline CDR1 is LGHDT and CDR2 is YNNKEL (reference sequence). The CDR3 is made up of 17 amino acids. Using reference TRBV3-1 and TRBJ2-2 for the parts outside the CDR3, the full variable domain is DTAVSQTPKYLVTQMGNDKSIKCEQNLGHDTMYWYKQDSKKFLKIMFSYNNKELIINETVPNRFSPKSPDKAHLNLHINSLELGDSAVYFCASSQPGLSGVTGELFFGEGSRLTVL.